The next 31 T cell receptor beta chains were all read from a single sample in a study of T cell responses to AZD1222 COVID-19 vaccine. The protocol was immunoSEQ multiplex PCR, while the TCRdb copy is restricted to in-frame clones and leaves out a portion. Among some 61,000 clones, less than 90% were seen once, and the ten largest hold 15% to 20%. The sample in question was peripheral blood, obtained on day 0 of AZD1222 vaccination. These receptors came from an adult in good health.

V and J are TRBV30 and TRBJ1-5; D gene ambiguous. Per germline, CDR1 GTSNPN and CDR2 SVGIG (reference sequence). CDR3 length equals 13 residues. V was pared by 2 bases and J by 4 bases, with 9 bases between. The CDR3 bases are TGTGCCTGGAGTATGGCGGCGAATCAGCCCCAGCATTTT. Its translation: CAWSMAANQPQHF.

This chain connects TRBV2 to TRBJ2-7, with D possibly being TRBD2 (7 bases). CDR3 length equals 15 residues. Deletions cut 3 bases from V and 3 bases from J, with 15 bases between. Germline V gene sequence: CDR1 SNHLY, CDR2 FYNNEI. The CDR3 protein is CASSERGQLVYEQYF. CDR3 DNA: TGTGCCAGCAGTGAGCGGGGGCAGCTGGTCTACGAGCAGTACTTC.

CDR3 amino acids: CASSEAGRGRNEQYF. CDR3 sequence (DNA): TGTGCCAGCAGTGAAGCGGGCAGGGGGCGAAACGAGCAGTACTTC. V usage is TRBV25-1 and J usage is TRBJ2-7; 8 nucleotides line up with TRBD1. The CDR3 is 15 residues long. V shed 2 bases and J 5 bases; nucleotides not matched to a gene: 8. Looked up from germline, CDR1 is MGHDK and CDR2 is SYGVNS.

This sequence joins TRBV6-5 and TRBJ1-1; TRBD1 is a possible D gene (6 bases). The CDR3 extends over 14 amino acids. Trimming removed 5 bases from V and 5 bases from J, with 15 bases in between. Germline lookup yields CDR1 MNHEY and CDR2 SVGAGI. The CDR3 is CASSTQTGQTEAFF. The CDR3, as DNA: TGTGCCAGCAGTACCCAGACTGGACAGACTGAAGCTTTCTTT.

This rearrangement joins TRBV18 to TRBJ1-2; D perhaps matches TRBD1 (5 bases). V was cut by 2 bases and J by 4 bases, with 11 bases left in between. This CDR3 comprises 14 residues. CDR1 KGHSH and CDR2 LQKENI come from the germline V gene. CDR3 sequence reads: CASSPAGLGYGYTF. CDR3 nucleotides: TGTGCCAGCTCACCAGCAGGGCTAGGCTATGGCTACACCTTC.

The rearrangement joins TRBV27 to TRBJ1-2, with D tentatively TRBD1 (6 bases). The V gene lost 4 bases and the J gene lost 8 bases, with 17 bases spanning the gap. This CDR3 region has 14 residues. Germline loops: CDR1 MNHEY, CDR2 SMNVEV (reference sequence). The CDR3 reads CASSSIPRGSGYTF. In DNA, the CDR3 is TGTGCCAGCAGTTCCATCCCCAGGGGAAGCGGCTACACCTTC.

V and J are TRBV6-6 and TRBJ1-5; 9 nucleotides agree with TRBD1. The CDR3 loop spans 16 amino acids. Trimming removed 4 bases from V and 1 base from J; junction bases left unmatched: 5. Germline V gene data show CDR1 as MNHNY and CDR2 as SVGAGI (reference sequence). The CDR3 DNA is TGTGCCAGCAGTTCGGGACAGGGAATCAGCAATCAGCCCCAGCATTTT. It yields the protein CASSSGQGISNQPQHF.

The chain recombines TRBV19 with TRBJ2-7, with 11 bases lining up with TRBD2. This CDR3 comprises 16 residues. Germline values: CDR1 LNHDA, CDR2 SQIVND (reference sequence). After removal of 4 bases from V and 6 bases from J, the junction contained 11 bases not matched to a gene. CDR3 sequence (DNA): TGTGCCAGTAGTAGACTAGCGGGAAAACGCTCGGGCGAGCAGTACTTC. It specifies CASSRLAGKRSGEQYF.

This clone was counted a single time. The rearrangement links TRBV7-8 to TRBJ2-1; 7 nucleotides align to TRBD1. Losses at the gene ends were 0 bases for V and 5 bases for J; bases not matched to a gene: 10. Germline V gives CDR1 SGHVS, CDR2 FQNEAQ. The CDR3 runs 17 residues. The CDR3 loop reads CASSLAGDSRNHNEQFF. Here the CDR3 DNA reads TGTGCCAGCAGCTTAGCGGGGGACAGCCGAAATCACAATGAGCAGTTCTTC.

The chain recombines TRBV6-5 with TRBJ1-1; D remains ambiguous. Deletions cut 6 bases from V and 1 base from J, with 9 bases between. From germline, CDR1 is MNHEY and CDR2 SVGAGI. This CDR3 region has 13 residues. CDR3 sequence reads: CASSWGRNTEAFF. As DNA, the CDR3 is TGTGCCAGCAGCTGGGGTAGGAACACTGAAGCTTTCTTT.

The chain uses TRBV6-5 and TRBJ2-3, with D unresolved. V gave up 2 bases and J gave up 0 bases, with 9 bases separating them. There are 15 residues in the CDR3. Germline V gives CDR1 MNHEY, CDR2 SVGAGI. The CDR3 is CASSYATTSTDTQYF. CDR3 nucleotides: TGTGCCAGCAGTTACGCAACTACTAGCACAGATACGCAGTATTTT.

Note on this clone: The junction does not match germline at one end; this may be a read error. The genes are TRBV19 and TRBJ1-1; D gene ambiguous. CDR1 is LNHDA, CDR2 SQIVND, per germline (reference sequence). The CDR3 extends over 12 amino acids. The chain's CDR3 is CASSIGWQVSIF. CDR3 coding DNA: TGTGCCAGTAGTATAGGATGGCAGGTGAGCATCTTT.

The rearrangement joins TRBV19 to TRBJ2-5; either TRBD1 or TRBD2 may supply D (5 bases each). Germline CDR1 and CDR2: LNHDA and SQIVND (reference sequence). Trimming pared 5 bases from V and 7 bases from J, leaving 20 bases between. The CDR3 consists of 15 residues. DNA of the CDR3: TGTGCCAGTAGTCCCTTCGGGGCCCAGGGCGGGACCCAGTACTTC. Amino acids: CASSPFGAQGGTQYF.

This sequence joins TRBV6-5 and TRBJ2-2; 7 nucleotides line up with TRBD2. In germline, CDR1 is MNHEY, CDR2 SVGAGI. V dropped 7 bases and J dropped 2; count of bases not matched to a gene: 1. The CDR3 runs 13 residues. CDR3 protein: CASKRDNTGELFF. The CDR3 DNA is TGTGCCAGCAAGCGGGACAACACCGGGGAGCTGTTTTTT.

The chain has TRBV7-2 and TRBJ1-5; D is unclear. CDR3 length equals 12 residues. In germline, CDR1 is SGHTA, CDR2 FQGNSA. V lost 6 bases and J 0 bases, leaving 3 bases between the germline ends. The CDR3: CASSYSNQPQHF. The CDR3 nucleotides read TGTGCCAGCAGTTATAGCAATCAGCCCCAGCATTTT.

The rearrangement uses TRBV3-1 (or the pseudogene TRBV3-2) and TRBJ1-2; TRBD1 matches 9 bases. Trimming took 4 bases from V and 4 from J; bases not matched to a gene: 10. Per the germline V gene, CDR1 is LGHDT and CDR2 is YNNKEL (reference sequence). This CDR3 spans 16 amino acids. This chain's CDR3 is CASSPGTGSLVYGYTF. For the CDR3, the DNA is TGTGCCAGCAGCCCCGGGACAGGGTCCCTCGTCTATGGCTACACCTTC.

The gene calls are TRBV7-2 and TRBJ1-6; TRBD1 matches at 8 bases. The V gene end was trimmed by 2 bases and the J gene end by 9 bases; junction bases not matched to a gene: 9. The CDR3 is 16 amino acids. The germline V gene encodes CDR1 SGHTA and CDR2 FQGNSA. The CDR3 DNA follows: TGTGCCAGCAGCTTAAAACGGGACAGGTTTTTTTCACCCCTCCACTTT. As protein: CASSLKRDRFFSPLHF.

The chain joins TRBV7-2 to TRBJ1-1; D is perhaps TRBD1 (5 bases). Germline V gene data show CDR1 as SGHTA and CDR2 as FQGNSA. Trimming pared 3 bases from V and 4 bases from J, leaving 12 bases between. The CDR3 has 14 amino acids. The CDR3 DNA reads as TGTGCCAGCAGCTTGGTATGGGGGGGCACTGAAGCTTTCTTT. It codes for CASSLVWGGTEAFF.

This chain connects TRBV12-3 or TRBV12-4 to TRBJ1-6; D gene unclear. The germline V and J ends were trimmed by 3 bases and 5 bases, with 5 bases remaining between them. The CDR3 contains 13 residues. The CDR3 loop is CASSFGNNSPLHF. The CDR3 bases are TGTGCCAGCAGTTTCGGTAATAATTCACCCCTCCACTTT.

The chain has TRBV27 and TRBJ2-1; 11 positions match TRBD2. CDR1 is MNHEY and CDR2 is SMNVEV in the germline V gene (reference sequence). CDR3 length: 19 amino acids. The V and J ends lost 5 bases and 0 bases, in that order; junction bases with no gene match: 12. CDR3 nucleotide sequence: TGTGCCAGCAGTCCAGACGGACTAGCGGGCCCCAGCTCCTACAATGAGCAGTTCTTC. Translating gives CASSPDGLAGPSSYNEQFF.

J is TRBJ2-3 and V is TRBV10-1; possible D gene TRBD2, 5 bases. CDR1 is WNHNN and CDR2 is SYGVQD in the germline V gene (reference sequence). V was pared by 5 bases and J by 0 bases, with 9 bases between. There are 14 residues in the CDR3. CDR3 amino acids: CASSRGTSTDTQYF. As DNA, the CDR3 is TGCGCCAGCAGTCGGGGAACTAGCACAGATACGCAGTATTTT.

The count of this clone is one. The rearrangement uses TRBV9 and TRBJ1-1; D not certain. Deletions cut 0 bases from V and 4 bases from J, with 10 bases between. From germline, CDR1 is SGDLS and CDR2 YYNGEE. The CDR3 is 14 amino acids. The CDR3 DNA follows: TGTGCCAGCAGCGTAGGGTCCCGGGGCACTGAAGCTTTCTTT. It yields the protein CASSVGSRGTEAFF.

The rearrangement joins TRBV5-6 to TRBJ1-5; D not certain. V lost 0 bases to trimming and J lost 4 bases, with 14 bases between them. Germline CDR1 SGHDT, CDR2 YYEEEE. The CDR3 length is 16 residues. This CDR3 is CASSLGRVTMNQPQHF. As DNA, the CDR3 is TGTGCCAGCAGCTTGGGTAGGGTCACAATGAATCAGCCCCAGCATTTT.

V and J are TRBV28 and TRBJ1-3, with D unresolved. The germline V gene encodes CDR1 MDHEN and CDR2 SYDVKM. CDR3 size: 14 residues. V was shortened by 6 bases and J by 2 bases, with 11 bases between the two germline ends. CDR3 in amino acids: CASSPGRPGNTIYF. DNA of the CDR3: TGTGCCAGCAGCCCCGGGAGGCCTGGAAACACCATATATTTT.

V gene TRBV28 combines with J gene TRBJ1-4; D gene unclear. V was cut by 2 bases and J by 0 bases, with 10 bases left in between. This CDR3 spans 16 amino acids. Germline V lookup: CDR1 MDHEN, CDR2 SYDVKM. This chain's CDR3 is CASSLLPGATNEKLFF. The CDR3, as DNA: TGTGCCAGCAGTTTACTCCCGGGAGCAACTAATGAAAAACTGTTTTTT.

A single count supports this clone. The chain has TRBV30 and TRBJ1-5; D is uncertain. Germline V CDR1 and CDR2: GTSNPN, SVGIG (reference sequence). There are 15 residues in the CDR3. The V end lost 0 bases, the J end lost 4 bases, and 13 bases lay between the germline ends. The CDR3 DNA reads TGTGCCTGGAGTGTACCGGGAGGAGGAAATCAGCCCCAGCATTTT. It is translated as CAWSVPGGGNQPQHF.

The rearrangement uses TRBV18 and TRBJ2-5, with D perhaps assigned TRBD1 or TRBD2 (5 bases each). V was cut by 6 bases and J by 2 bases, with 16 bases left in between. This CDR3 comprises 15 residues. Per the germline V gene, CDR1 is KGHSH and CDR2 is LQKENI. CDR3 bases: TGTGCCAGCTCCCCTAGAAGCAGGGAGCAAGAGACCCAGTACTTC. Amino acids: CASSPRSREQETQYF.

The J gene is TRBJ1-1, the V gene TRBV5-6; D gene uncertain. V lost 5 bases to trimming and J lost 1 base, with 9 bases between them. Germline CDR1 is SGHDT and CDR2 is YYEEEE. The CDR3 is made up of 13 amino acids. The CDR3 nucleotides are TGTGCCAGCAGTGGCCCAGGGAACACTGAAGCTTTCTTT. Translation gives CASSGPGNTEAFF.

This chain uses TRBV18 with TRBJ1-1; D not resolved. In germline, CDR1 is KGHSH, CDR2 LQKENI. CDR3 length equals 15 residues. Trimming stripped 3 bases from V and 4 bases from J, with 15 bases between. The CDR3 region is CASSPVLGSGTEAFF. The CDR3 DNA sequence: TGTGCCAGCTCACCCGTGTTGGGAAGTGGCACTGAAGCTTTCTTT.

This clone appeared a single time. CDR3 sequence reads: CASSLAGGLAEAFF. The DNA of the CDR3 is TGTGCCAGCAGCTTGGCCGGGGGGTTGGCTGAAGCTTTCTTT. The chain is built from TRBV5-5 and TRBJ1-1, with D possibly matching TRBD1 (5 bases). The germline V gene encodes CDR1 SGHKS and CDR2 YYEKEE (reference sequence). This CDR3 has 14 residues. With 0 bases removed from V and 6 bases from J, the gap between germline ends came to 12 bases.

The chain's CDR3 is CASSPAGNSNQPQHF. Here the CDR3 DNA reads TGTGCCAGCTCACCTGCGGGAAATAGCAATCAGCCCCAGCATTTT. V and J are TRBV18 and TRBJ1-5; D remains ambiguous. From germline, CDR1 is KGHSH and CDR2 LQKENI. The CDR3 totals 15 residues. Trimming removed 3 bases from V and 0 bases from J, with 9 bases in between.